The sample holds a few counts of the clone carrying this T cell receptor beta chain. The data derive from a study of human T cells and chemical hapten exposure. Study-level information: For sensitization, 2% DPC was applied to an approximately 2 cm by approximately 2 cm patch of upper inner arm skin. There were weekly diphenylcyclopropenone doses to the scalp for patients throughout the roughly 25-week study.

Germline CDR1 LNHDA, CDR2 SQIVND (reference sequence). Trimming took 7 bases from V and 5 from J; bases not matched to a gene: 10. CDR3 length equals 15 residues. Time point here: patch test 3, about 24 weeks after DPC sensitization. Described treatment: therapeutic diphenylcyclopropenone sensitization with weekly scalp DPC. The donor pool consisted of alopecia patients aged 18 to 70 years, considered suitable for DPC. Under the authors' procedure: A per-sample median of around 91,000 TCRs was observed, with counts ranging from roughly 23,224 to 750,000. Using its own MiXCR run on the RACE reads, TCRdb lists one record per CDR3 protein. The V and J calls follow TCRdb's processing rather than the paper's. The table records under 100,000 distinct CDR3 sequences, 10% to 13% of them present only once.

V usage is TRBV19 and J usage is TRBJ2-2; the match to TRBD1 covers 7 bases. The TCR sequence derives from a woman aged 50 to 65 with alopecia areata. Some clones in this sample may be carry-over from other donors' samples. Material: whole blood, obtained in connection with sensitization to the hapten diphenylcyclopropenone (DPC). Here the CDR3 DNA reads TGTGCCAGTACCCAGGGGGACACCAAGACCGGGGAGCTGTTTTTT. It codes for CASTQGDTKTGELFF.